This record concerns one T cell receptor (beta chain) sequence. Its antigen specificity is not known. No much larger clone exists at a distance of one base, and base qualities are not known. The library was generated by the immunoSEQ multiplex PCR assay. A mixture of 60 forward primers for TCR Vbeta segments and 13 reverse primers for TCR Jbeta segments was used in the multiplex PCR. The CDR3 region of rearranged TCR beta genes was amplified from genomic DNA by a multiplex PCR assay. On the Illumina HiSeq System, the amplified TCR beta libraries were sequenced as 87-base-pair reads. As for the original processing: In a later analysis, 70 million to 95 million unique TCR beta chains were counted across the roughly 670 repertoires, and roughly 11 million of these chains were shared by at least two donors. To remove PCR and sequencing errors, raw reads were error-corrected and collapsed into unique sequences using a nearest-neighbor algorithm that merged closely related sequences. V, D and J gene segments were assigned by aligning CDR3 sequences to IMGT reference sequences. For a sequence to be retained, at least a six-nucleotide match to both a V gene segment and a J gene segment was required. Rearrangements were classified as productive when the CDR3 lacked stop codons and remained in frame with V and J, and all other rearrangements were classified as non-productive. Following IMGT convention, CDR3 was defined as the stretch from the second conserved V-encoded cysteine to the conserved J-encoded phenylalanine. Sequences without an unambiguous match to a single V gene segment were excluded from the earlier analysis of several hundred of the donors. In an earlier analysis of 587 of the donors, V segments were called functional above 56.7% productive rearrangements and were called segregating when the between-donor standard deviation exceeded 5%. A statistical classification framework was built to diagnose cytomegalovirus status from the catalog of TCR beta chain sequences. In a later analysis, TCR nucleotide sequences were compared against IMGT/GENE-DB human TR gene sequences so that V and J genes could be assigned. Using the TCRdist pipeline, a later analysis assigned CDR3 sequences along with most-parsimonious VDJ recombination scenarios. A later analysis defined each TCR beta chain by its CDR3 amino acid sequence plus V-gene family, and excluded reads lacking a unique V-gene family. In a later analysis, some 600 highly shared, low-generation-probability nucleotide sequences were removed to address suspected cross-contamination and a sequencing artifact. In a later analysis, a clonal expansion index for each public chain was calculated from normalized within-repertoire ranks of inferred template counts. Generation probabilities in a later analysis came from a VDJ recombination model fitted to out-of-frame rearrangements, and those results were checked against IGoR. In a later analysis, hypergeometric tests were used to score TCR-TCR, TCR-HLA and TCR-CMV co-occurrence, with a repertoire-size bias correction applied to TCR pairs. In a later analysis, false discovery rates were estimated by permuting HLA or CMV assignments 20 times. In a later analysis, co-occurring TCRs were grouped using DBSCAN, and TCRdist sequence similarity was added for clustering within HLA-allele-positive subsets. Repertoires with fewer than 30,000 or more than 120,000 public chains, plus five repertoires with anomalous nucleotide sharing, were excluded from co-occurrence clustering. Sourced from immuneACCESS, this table was stored by TCRdb with only in-frame sequences that have V and J called. A share of the clones is absent; for the studies checked, an unresolved V gene accounts for under half, and the remainder has no known explanation. V and J calls and clone size come straight from that table; D and trimming were deduced from the DNA. The sample includes 150,000 or so clones, with 75% to 85% observed a single time. The ten largest account for around 5.2% of the sample.

The germline V gene (reference sequence) yields SEHNR for CDR1 and FQNEAQ for CDR2. The CDR3 runs 17 residues from the cysteine to the phenylalanine. The kept DNA is CDR3 alone, 51 bases in frame from the first base. Germline trimming: 1 base from V, 6 bases from J; junction bases outside gene matches: 15. The cohort consisted of 600 to 750 healthy bone marrow donors. At the time of sampling, every cohort member was nominally healthy, though immune exposures that went unrecorded were likely present. The donor was CMV seropositive and was included in the group of 250 to 350 seropositive cohort members. A peripheral blood sample was collected from each donor, and TCR beta sequencing was performed on peripheral blood mononuclear cells. Genomic DNA extraction from the blood cell samples was performed with the Qiagen DNeasy Blood Extraction Kit. The data originate from a study of cytomegalovirus exposure and HLA in healthy donors (dated by TCRdb to about 2017). For context, the study as a whole: An earlier analysis of fewer than 750 of the donors reported 276 Gb of sequence data and approximately 120 million unique TCR beta sequences obtained from some 200 million T cells. An early release that covered 500 to 800 HLA-typed donors contained about 300 gigabases of sequencing data and tens of millions of unique TCR sequences. Of the roughly 390 genotyped donors, over 70% fell in the genetic ancestry cluster associated with self-reported Caucasian donors. The study aimed to test whether cataloging public T cell receptors could reveal signatures of past pathogen exposure. The study profiled the T cell repertoires of hundreds of subjects by immunosequencing and related them to cytomegalovirus serostatus. Along with the approximately 620-subject first cohort, a separate validation cohort of over a hundred different subjects was used. High-throughput TCR immunosequencing, statistical association of individual TCRs with disease status, and machine learning were combined to predict cytomegalovirus infection status. A later analysis re-analyzed previously published TCR beta repertoires from 650 to 800 donors and added high-resolution HLA genotyping to study TCR occurrence patterns. The later analysis used no new phenotypic data to find candidate immune exposures, relying instead on TCR beta sequences and their occurrence across donors. To decide whether each TCR beta V gene segment behaved as functional or pseudogenic, an earlier analysis of over 500 of the donors relied on high-throughput TCR beta sequencing. Donor age, sex, ethnicity and CMV serostatus were compiled alongside the repertoire data. A later genetic analysis took genome-wide SNP genotypes for about 55% of the 666 donors and used that subset as a discovery cohort. Every discovery cohort repertoire had been produced on one sequencing platform. HLA typing covered class I and class II loci at four-digit resolution. Typing coverage varied by locus: about 620-640 donors for A, B, C, DRB1 and DQB1; about 520 for DQA1; approximately 570 for DPA1; approximately 450 for DPB1. A few DR-DQ haplotypes were treated as single units for association and clustering because of strong linkage in the cohort. Among 398 genotyped donors of the cohort, an average of about 240,000 unique TCR beta nucleotide sequences was sequenced per donor, of which approximately 18% were non-productive.

Overall results and qualifications from the work: CMV serostatus was the only immune exposure information available for the cohort. A further reported finding was that TCR beta sequences accurately predicted the HLA-A and HLA-B alleles for most subjects in the first cohort. The authors suggested that the approach could potentially be generalized to other disease states and immunological phenotypes. V-gene and J-gene trimming of TCR beta chains was associated with a missense DCLRE1C variant in a later genetic analysis, and the association was replicated in an independent cohort. The classifier was reported to diagnose cytomegalovirus status with high specificity and sensitivity in both the original cohort and the validation cohort. In a later analysis, the rate of TCR association differed among HLA loci, with DRB1 alleles having the most associated TCRs and HLA-C alleles having the fewest. An earlier analysis of approximately 500 of the donors showed that most TCR beta V segments appeared in productive rearrangements either about 87% or about 30% of the time, which broadly matched IMGT annotations. A cluster of highly shared sequence variants was judged likely to represent a technical artifact of the sequencing pipeline. Correlated functional status among segregating V segments might be attributable to linkage disequilibrium, but an unknown experimental factor could not be ruled out. While some public TCRs were present in many individuals, most TCR sequences turned up only very rarely across donors. Most CMV-associated TCR beta chains appeared to be HLA-restricted in a later analysis, and the HLA associations seemed to be driven largely by CMV exposure. Several of the top co-occurrence clusters appeared to be linked to parvovirus B19, influenza, CMV and Epstein-Barr virus, according to a later analysis. Compared with the approximately 600-donor mean, donors in an Asian-associated ancestry cluster had fewer N-insertions in productive TCRs, according to a later genetic analysis. The presence/absence analyses assumed that sequencing depth was roughly uniform across donors, and that assumption may not be true. Strong co-occurrence of HLA alleles, especially DR and DQ, made assigning TCR associations to individual alleles difficult. A later analysis associated roughly 17,000 TCR beta sequences with specific HLA alleles at a false discovery rate of 0.05. The study listed 164 TCR beta chains as associated with cytomegalovirus. In this cohort, only TCR beta chains were sequenced, and detectable features were limited by the absence of alpha or paired-chain data. Because HLA typing was unavailable for some donors at each locus, only the typed subset was used in association tests. In a later analysis, HLA-associated TCR beta chains were found to be more clonally expanded and to have lower generation probabilities than equally common non-associated chains. The earlier analysis of about 600 of the donors excluded roughly 16 rarely observed V segments, including chromosome 9 orphons, because counts were too low. Three of the identified cytomegalovirus-associated TCR beta chains were confirmed in vitro to be specific for cytomegalovirus antigens. Some IMGT-functional V segments, including TRBV6-2 and TRBV6-3, could not be told apart with the 87-base-pair reads, so those segments were excluded.

The V gene is TRBV7-9 and the J gene is TRBJ2-7; 7 nucleotides in the junction match TRBD2. The TCR sequence derives from a woman aged 40 to 50 in good health and CMV-seropositive. Sample: PBMCs. The DNA sequence is TGTGCCAGCAGCTTAGAATTCGGGACTAACGTGCCGGGCGAGCAGTACTTC. It encodes CASSLEFGTNVPGEQYF.